This T cell receptor (beta chain) derives from a study of T cell repertoires in cytomegalovirus infection. Overall study context: From public TCR beta signatures came an indication of both CMV infection and matching HLA type. Notes on the study in general: Ex vivo, HLA-C-restricted CMV-specific TCR beta clonotypes prevailed over the rest of the response.

CDR1 is WSHSY and CDR2 is SAAADI in the germline V gene. This CDR3 spans 15 amino acids. V lost 0 bases and J lost 4, with 12 bases in between. TCRdb called the reads again in MiXCR, with one record for every CDR3 protein. The sample has about 300,000 distinct CDR3 sequences, around 10% seen once. As to this clonotype: Its antigen is unknown.

This sequence originates from a human donor in good health (CMV status not recorded). Some clones in this sample may be carry-over from other donors' samples. Sequences were obtained from PBMCs. This sequence joins TRBV10-2 and TRBJ2-5, with D perhaps TRBD1 (5 bases). As DNA, the CDR3 is TGCGCCAGCAGTGAGTCGGCGGTAGGGGCAGAGACCCAGTACTTC. This encodes CASSESAVGAETQYF.